The count of the clone carrying this T cell receptor beta chain is one. Its antigen is unidentified. This sample was included in a study of T cell repertoires in cytomegalovirus infection. Across the whole study: Alongside well-studied HLA-B-restricted CMV epitopes, recently identified HLA-C-restricted CMV epitopes were also used. The public TCR beta signatures pointed to both CMV infection and matching HLA type.

TCRdb independently ran MiXCR on the reads; one entry per CDR3 protein. Among 680,000 or so distinct CDR3 sequences listed, about 30% were seen once. This CDR3 has 10 amino acids. The V and J ends lost 9 bases and 5 bases respectively, with 7 bases between them. Germline V gives CDR1 KGHSH, CDR2 LQKENI. Sequenced material: cultured PBMCs, taken from culture after CMV antigen stimulation. The sequence was collected from a human donor in good health (CMV status not recorded). Some clones in this sample may be carry-over from other donors' samples. This rearrangement joins TRBV18 to TRBJ1-1; no definite D call. DNA for the CDR3: TGTGCCAGGCAACGGACTGAAGCTTTCTTT. Protein: CARQRTEAFF.